A selection of T cell receptor beta chains follows, all from one sample in a study of blood T cell repertoires in COVID-19. Some clones are missing from TCRdb's copy, which holds only in-frame ones; the method was immunoSEQ multiplex PCR. Here the sample spans roughly 310,000 clones, 75% to 90% being singletons. The sample taken for sequencing was PBMCs or T cells enriched from blood (not recorded which). These receptors all come from a middle-aged woman who had recovered from COVID-19. CDR3s include the opening cysteine and the closing phenylalanine or tryptophan. The D gene is left open where the match is weak. A row's size may be missing; if present it is once, few, many or a size class.

J gene | clone size | V gene | D gene | CDR3 DNA | CDR3 protein
TRBJ2-5 | . | TRBV5-4 | TRBD1 | TGTGCCAGCAGCTTAGGGACAGTGGAGACCCAGTACTTC | CASSLGTVETQYF
TRBJ2-3 | . | TRBV27 | TRBD2 | TGTGCCAGCAGCCTGACTAGCGGGAGAACAGATACGCAGTATTTT | CASSLTSGRTDTQYF
TRBJ2-7 | . | TRBV28 | TRBD2 | TGTGCCAGTGGGGGGGGGATTAGGTCCTACGAGCAGTACTTC | CASGGGIRSYEQYF
TRBJ2-2 | . | TRBV18 | . | TGTGCCAGCTCATCGACAGTCACCGGGGAGCTGTTTTTT | CASSSTVTGELFF
TRBJ2-7 | . | TRBV21-1 | . | TGTGCCAGTTACAGGGGAAATGCCTACGAGCAGTACTTC | CASYRGNAYEQYF
TRBJ1-1 | . | TRBV5-1 | TRBD1 | TGCGCCAGCAGCTTGGTCGGGACAGGGGGATGGAACACTGAAGCTTTCTTT | CASSLVGTGGWNTEAFF
TRBJ2-7 | . | TRBV24-1 | TRBD1 | TGTGCCACCAGTGATCCGGGACAGGATTCCTACGAGCAGTACTTC | CATSDPGQDSYEQYF
TRBJ2-1 | . | TRBV25-1 | TRBD1 | TGTGCCAGCAGTGAATCTGGACAGGGGGCAAGGGAGCAGTTCTTC | CASSESGQGAREQFF
TRBJ2-7 | . | TRBV27 | . | TGTGCCAGCAGTTACAGGGAGACGTCCTACGAGCAGTACTTC | CASSYRETSYEQYF
TRBJ2-7 | once | TRBV9 | TRBD2 | TGTGCCAGCAGCGGGCGGGGGAGCTCCTACGAGCAGTACTTC | CASSGRGSSYEQYF
TRBJ1-1 | . | TRBV4-3 | . | TGCGCCAGCAGCCAAGACCTTGGGCAGCTGAACACTGAAGCTTTCTTT | CASSQDLGQLNTEAFF
TRBJ2-1 | . | TRBV2 | TRBD1 | TGTGCCAGCAGCCGGACAGGGGAGATCTCCTACAATGAGCAGTTCTTC | CASSRTGEISYNEQFF
TRBJ1-4 | . | TRBV19 | . | TGTGCCAGTAGTGCACGGACAGTTGTCAATGAAAAACTGTTTTTT | CASSARTVVNEKLFF
TRBJ2-1 | . | TRBV15 | TRBD2 | TGTGCCACCAGCATAAAGAGGACTAGTCTCGACAATGAGCAGTTCTTC | CATSIKRTSLDNEQFF
TRBJ2-6 | . | TRBV5-4 | . | TGTGCCAGCAGCTTGCGCCGGGACTTTCGGCCCTCTGGGGCCAACGTCCTGACTTTC | CASSLRRDFRPSGANVLTF
TRBJ1-1 | . | TRBV6-2/TRBV6-3 | . | TGTGCCAGCAGTTACGCTAGCCCACGAACAGGGAGGGACACTGAAGCTTTCTTT | CASSYASPRTGRDTEAFF
TRBJ1-6 | . | TRBV5-4 | . | TGTGCCAGCAGTTACAGGGATCATAATTCACCCCTCCACTTT | CASSYRDHNSPLHF
TRBJ1-2 | . | TRBV6-4 | . | TGTGCCATCACCAGGGGAATTCCGAGCCATGGCTACACCTTC | CAITRGIPSHGYTF
TRBJ2-1 | . | TRBV28 | TRBD1 | TGTGCCAGCAGTTCAGGGGGCGTCTCCTACAATGAGCAGTTCTTC | CASSSGGVSYNEQFF
TRBJ1-5 | . | TRBV6-2/TRBV6-3 | TRBD1 | TGTGCCAGCAGTTACGACAGGGGAAATCAGCCCCAGCATTTT | CASSYDRGNQPQHF
TRBJ1-2 | . | TRBV30 | . | TGTGCCTGGATCCCCAGGGGAGACTATGGCTACACCTTC | CAWIPRGDYGYTF
TRBJ1-6 | . | TRBV7-2 | . | TGTGCCAGCAGCTTATATCCCCAGGAAACATATAATTCACCCCTCCACTTT | CASSLYPQETYNSPLHF
TRBJ1-1 | . | TRBV7-2 | . | TGTGCCAGCAGCTTAGGGCAGGGAAACACTGAAGCTTTCTTT | CASSLGQGNTEAFF
TRBJ2-1 | . | TRBV7-2 | TRBD2 | TGTGCCAGCAGCCTCCATAGCGGGGGGGCCAATGAGCAGTTCTTC | CASSLHSGGANEQFF
TRBJ1-1 | once | TRBV18 | . | TGTGCCAGCTCACCACCGGGACATAACACTGAAGCTTTCTTT | CASSPPGHNTEAFF
TRBJ1-2 | . | TRBV6-5 | . | TGTGCCAGCAGTTACTCCGGGGGGGGCTACACCTTC | CASSYSGGGYTF
TRBJ2-3 | few | TRBV7-9 | . | TGTGCCAGCAGCCTAACGGAGGGTTCCGGGGCTTGGGATACGCAGTATTTT | CASSLTEGSGAWDTQYF
TRBJ2-5 | . | TRBV27 | TRBD1 | TGTGCCAGCAGTCCTCTAACGACAGGGCTTCGGGAGACCCAGTACTTC | CASSPLTTGLRETQYF
TRBJ1-2 | . | TRBV7-3 | . | TGTGCCAGCAGCTTAGATGGGGGCGACTATGGCTACACCTTC | CASSLDGGDYGYTF
TRBJ2-2 | . | TRBV6-6 | . | TGTGCCAGCAGTTATACTCATAACACCGGGGAGCTGTTTTTT | CASSYTHNTGELFF
TRBJ2-2 | . | TRBV6-2/TRBV6-3 | . | TGTGCCAGCAGTATTGGTAGCGGTCCTGGACCGGCCGGGGAGCTGTTTTTT | CASSIGSGPGPAGELFF
TRBJ2-7 | . | TRBV6-5 | TRBD1 | TGTGCCAGCAGTTACTCCGGACAGGGTACATACGAGCAGTACTTC | CASSYSGQGTYEQYF
TRBJ2-5 | . | TRBV7-9 | TRBD1 | TGTGCCAGCAGCGGGGCTGGGACAGGGGAAGAGACCCAGTACTTC | CASSGAGTGEETQYF
TRBJ2-3 | . | TRBV9 | . | TGTGCCAGCAGCGTAGCGCCCAGAGATACGCAGTATTTT | CASSVAPRDTQYF
TRBJ1-1 | few | TRBV12-5 | . | TGTGCTAGTGGTATCTGGGGCGGTGAAGCTTTCTTT | CASGIWGGEAFF